One and the same sample provided the 7 T cell receptor beta chains below, sequenced in a study of blood T cell repertoires in COVID-19. Produced via immunoSEQ multiplex PCR; TCRdb's table is partial and in-frame only. The sample carries roughly 180,000 clones, 75% to 90% recorded once. The sequenced material came from peripheral blood. These receptors all stem from a woman in her sixties with acute or convalescent COVID-19.

The chain links TRBV2 to TRBJ1-2, with D possibly matching TRBD1 (6 bases). Germline lookup yields CDR1 SNHLY and CDR2 FYNNEI. V lost 2 bases and J 4 bases, leaving 11 bases between the germline ends. CDR3 size: 14 residues. This CDR3 reads CASSERGGFYGYTF. As DNA, the CDR3 is TGTGCCAGCAGTGAAAGGGGGGGGTTCTATGGCTACACCTTC.

The chain employs TRBV7-3 and TRBJ2-6; 7 bases line up with TRBD1. Per germline, CDR1 SGHTA and CDR2 FQGTGA. There are 16 residues in the CDR3. The V segment lost 0 bases and the J segment 3 bases; nucleotides outside the gene matches: 2. For the CDR3, the DNA is TGTGCCAGCAGCTTAACAGGGGGCGGTGGGGCCAACGTCCTGACTTTC. Residues: CASSLTGGGGANVLTF. The variable domain in full, with the rest retrieved from reference TRBV7-3 and TRBJ2-6, is GAGVSQTPSNKVTEKGKYVELRCDPISGHTALYWYRQSLGQGPEFLIYFQGTGAADDSGLPNDRFFAVRPEGSVSTLKIQRTERGDSAVYLCASSLTGGGGANVLTFGAGSRLTVL.

The J gene is TRBJ1-5, the V gene TRBV6-5; no clear D. The germline CDR1 and CDR2 sequences are MNHEY and SVGAGI. This CDR3 region has 15 residues. V was shortened by 6 bases and J by 0 bases, with 12 bases between the two germline ends. The CDR3 sequence: CASSLEGDSNQPQHF. DNA for the CDR3: TGTGCCAGCAGCCTTGAGGGAGATAGCAATCAGCCCCAGCATTTT.

In regard to this clone: Relative to the germline gene, one junction end is altered; a read error may explain this. The genes are TRBV6-1 and TRBJ2-5, with TRBD2 identical over 14 bases. Germline assignment: CDR1 MNHNS and CDR2 SASEGT. The CDR3 loop spans 16 amino acids. Here the CDR3 reads CASSVNPGLAGVQLNF. CDR3 nucleotides: TGTGCCAGCAGTGTTAATCCGGGACTAGCGGGAGTCCAGTTGAACTTC.

This sequence joins TRBV19 and TRBJ1-1; D perhaps matches TRBD1 (6 bases). Trimming shortened V by 3 bases and J by 4 bases, and 15 bases separated the two germline ends. Germline V CDR1 and CDR2: LNHDA, SQIVND (reference sequence). This CDR3 is built from 15 residues. In DNA form, the CDR3 reads TGTGCCAGTAGTATTTCTACCAGGGGCGGCACTGAAGCTTTCTTT. Translation: CASSISTRGGTEAFF.

This sequence joins TRBV27 and TRBJ1-6; 10 bases align to TRBD1. CDR1 is MNHEY and CDR2 is SMNVEV in the germline V gene (reference sequence). The CDR3 consists of 14 residues. V shed 7 bases, J shed 10 bases, and the junction held 7 bases outside the gene matches. The CDR3 sequence is CASTRDRGLSPLHF. The CDR3 nucleotides are TGTGCCAGCACCCGAGACAGGGGGCTCTCACCCCTCCACTTT.

The V gene is TRBV5-4, the J gene TRBJ1-5, with 7 bases aligning to TRBD1. The junction had 3 bases not matched to a gene; V was cut back by 1 base and J by 5 bases. This CDR3 spans 14 amino acids. The germline gives CDR1 SGHNT, CDR2 YYREEE (reference sequence). Here the CDR3 reads CASSLTGVDQPQHF. The CDR3 nucleotides are TGTGCCAGCAGCTTGACAGGGGTGGATCAGCCCCAGCATTTT.